This passage covers 10 T cell receptor beta chains from one sample sequenced in a study of T-cell memory formation after mild COVID-19. TCRdb fed the 5' RACE reads into MiXCR, producing one record per CDR3 protein. The table has some 130,000 distinct CDR3 sequences, around 25% seen once. Sequenced material: PBMCs or a T cell subset sorted from them (not recorded which). These receptors originate from an adult woman who had mild COVID-19 (a few samples of this study predate the infection). Cell type and time point are not known.

This clonotype was seen a few times. The gene calls are TRBV6-1 and TRBJ1-1; weak D call: TRBD1 (5 bases). V dropped 3 bases and J dropped 2 bases, with 16 bases sitting between them. Germline values: CDR1 MNHNS, CDR2 SASEGT. This CDR3 region has 16 residues. CDR3 DNA: TGTGCCAGCAGTGATTCTGTTGGGGGTCAAAACACTGAAGCTTTCTTT. It specifies CASSDSVGGQNTEAFF.

As for this clonotype: One end of the junction does not line up with germline, which may come from a read error. The chain couples TRBV4-1 to TRBJ1-1; D uncertain. The germline V gene encodes CDR1 MGHRA and CDR2 YSYEKL. The CDR3 spans 15 residues. The DNA of the CDR3 is TGCGCCAGCAGTCAAGGGAAAGGCGAGAACACTGAAGCTTTCTTT. This translates into CASSQGKGENTEAFF.

This clonotype has a handful of counts. The V gene is TRBV12-3 or TRBV12-4, the J gene TRBJ1-2; D gene unclear. The CDR3 is 15 residues long. Trimming removed 1 base from V and 2 bases from J, with 11 bases in between. For the CDR3, the DNA is TGTGCCAGCAGTTTAGGCCCCGGGCAGAACTATGGCTACACCTTC. Protein sequence: CASSLGPGQNYGYTF.

Here the CDR3 DNA reads TGTGCCAGCAGCGAGGAGGACAGCCAAGAGACCCAGTACTTC. Its protein product is CASSEEDSQETQYF. This chain joins TRBV7-9 and TRBJ2-5, with D tentatively TRBD1 (6 bases). V was pared by 5 bases and J by 1 base, with 11 bases between. Germline CDR1 reads SEHNR; CDR2 reads FQNEAQ (reference sequence). CDR3 size: 14 residues.

This rearrangement joins TRBV5-1 to TRBJ2-5; D remains ambiguous. Germline V lookup: CDR1 SGHRS, CDR2 YFSETQ. Trimming took 2 bases from V and 0 from J, leaving 5 bases between them. The CDR3 is made up of 13 amino acids. CDR3 in amino acids: CASSLDNQETQYF. Here the CDR3 DNA reads TGCGCCAGCAGCTTAGACAACCAAGAGACCCAGTACTTC. The whole variable domain, filled in from reference TRBV5-1 and TRBJ2-5, reads KAGVTQTPRYLIKTRGQQVTLSCSPISGHRSVSWYQQTPGQGLQFLFEYFSETQRNKGNFPGRFSGRQFSNSRSEMNVSTLELGDSALYLCASSLDNQETQYFGPGTRLLVL.

The V gene is TRBV6-5, the J gene TRBJ1-2; TRBD1 might be the D (5 bases). Trimming removed 0 bases from V and 2 bases from J, with 7 bases in between. CDR3 length: 14 residues. The germline gives CDR1 MNHEY, CDR2 SVGAGI. Here the CDR3 reads CASSYSGLNYGYTF. The CDR3 DNA reads as TGTGCCAGCAGTTACTCGGGACTGAACTATGGCTACACCTTC.

The V gene is TRBV5-5, the J gene TRBJ2-7; 7 positions agree with TRBD1. This CDR3 spans 14 amino acids. Germline V CDR1 and CDR2: SGHKS, YYEKEE (reference sequence). The junction had 7 bases not matched to a gene; V was cut back by 3 bases and J by 4 bases. The CDR3 protein is CASSSDRVRYEQYF. DNA of the CDR3: TGTGCCAGCAGCTCCGACAGGGTTCGATACGAGCAGTACTTC.

The chain employs TRBV4-2 and TRBJ2-5, with TRBD2 identical over 8 bases. The germline CDR1 and CDR2 sequences are LGHNA and YNFKEQ. The CDR3 is 18 amino acids. V shed 0 bases and J 4 bases; nucleotides not matched to a gene: 13. CDR3 DNA: TGTGCCAGCAGCCAAGATCCTCCCCGGGGGGGCGTAGGAGAGACCCAGTACTTC. As protein: CASSQDPPRGGVGETQYF.

The chain combines TRBV5-1 with TRBJ1-1; D unclear. The germline CDR1 and CDR2 sequences are SGHRS and YFSETQ. The CDR3 consists of 15 residues. V was clipped by 4 bases and J by 3 bases, with 16 bases between them. In DNA, the CDR3 is TGCGCCAGCAGCCCTCATCTCGGGCTGGACACTGAAGCTTTCTTT. Protein: CASSPHLGLDTEAFF.

The chain uses TRBV7-8 and TRBJ2-7; maybe TRBD1 (6 bases). The CDR3 is 12 residues long. V was clipped by 5 bases and J by 7 bases, with 12 bases between them. Germline V gene lookup returns CDR1 SGHVS and CDR2 FQNEAQ. CDR3 loop: CASSTHRAEQYF. The CDR3 nucleotides read TGTGCCAGCAGCACTCACAGGGCAGAGCAGTACTTC.